This T cell receptor beta chain was sequenced for a study of cytomegalovirus exposure and HLA in healthy donors. Regarding the study as a whole: Researchers reportedly found TCR beta sequences accurately predicted most subjects' HLA-A and HLA-B alleles. Common viral pathogens (according to a later analysis) appeared linked to several of the most significant clusters.

Points on this clone: Antigen: not known.

The primer mix had 60 Vbeta and 13 Jbeta primers. Generated by immunoSEQ multiplex PCR, the TCRdb table keeps only in-frame clones and is missing some. The sample has around 200,000 clones; just over 75% are singletons. The specimen was PBMCs. The TCR sequence derives from a woman in her twenties or thirties in good health and CMV-seropositive.

In DNA, the CDR3 is TGCGCCAGCAGATTACAGGGGGGAAATGAAAAACTGTTTTTT. Residues: CASRLQGGNEKLFF. The J gene is TRBJ1-4, the V gene TRBV5-1, with TRBD1 matching 8 bases. With 5 bases clipped from V and 5 bases from J, the junction kept 5 bases outside the gene matches. The germline CDR1 and CDR2 sequences are SGHRS and YFSETQ. The CDR3 spans 14 residues.